Each of the 19 T cell receptor beta chains below was sequenced from the same sample in a study of T cells after yellow fever vaccination. Using its own MiXCR run on the 5' RACE reads, TCRdb lists one record per CDR3 protein. The sample records 120,000 or so distinct CDR3 sequences, approximately 16% being singletons. Sequenced here: CD8+ T cells sorted from PBMCs, sampled 5 days after the yellow fever booster vaccination. The receptors were gathered from a man aged 18 to 29 who received the YFV17D yellow fever vaccine.

In its sample, this clonotype was seen a few times. V and J are TRBV3-1 and TRBJ2-7; D might be TRBD1 (6 bases). Per the germline V gene, CDR1 is LGHDT and CDR2 is YNNKEL (reference sequence). The CDR3 contains 18 residues. V lost 3 bases, J lost 3 bases, and 24 bases lay in between. CDR3 sequence (DNA): TGTGCCAGCAGCCAGTTCGACAGGAGTTTGCCCACTTTCTACGAGCAGTACTTC. This codes for CASSQFDRSLPTFYEQYF.

This sequence joins TRBV12-3 or TRBV12-4 and TRBJ1-3; D is ambiguous. The CDR3 contains 16 residues. The V gene lost 5 bases and the J gene lost 0 bases, with 14 bases spanning the gap. The CDR3 DNA reads TGTGCCAGCAGTCCCCAACCGGGCCTCTCTGGAAACACCATATATTTT. Amino acids: CASSPQPGLSGNTIYF.

This clonotype was observed a few times. J is TRBJ2-2 and V is TRBV7-9; D not resolved. The CDR3 totals 10 residues. V lost 3 bases and J lost 10, with 3 bases in between. Per germline, CDR1 SEHNR and CDR2 FQNEAQ (reference sequence). Here the CDR3 DNA reads TGTGCCAGCAGCTTTGAGGAGCTGTTTTTT. It encodes CASSFEELFF.

This clonotype was recorded a few times. This rearrangement joins TRBV3-1 to TRBJ2-3; 9 nucleotides agree with TRBD2. Germline V CDR1 and CDR2: LGHDT, YNNKEL (reference sequence). The CDR3 extends over 15 amino acids. Germline trimming cut 6 bases from V and 5 bases from J; bases unmatched to any gene: 9. As DNA, the CDR3 is TGTGCCAGCAGTCCGACCGGACTAGCGATAGATACGCAGTATTTT. The encoded protein is CASSPTGLAIDTQYF.

This clonotype has a count of ten or more. The genes are TRBV6-5 and TRBJ2-6; tentatively, D is TRBD2 (6 bases). The V end was cut by 0 bases, the J end by 1 base, with 7 bases between. Germline V gene sequence: CDR1 MNHEY, CDR2 SVGAGI. The CDR3 totals 16 residues. The CDR3 sequence is CASSYSGGSGANVLTF. The CDR3, as DNA: TGTGCCAGCAGTTACTCGGGGGGTTCTGGGGCCAACGTCCTGACTTTC.

Only a few counts were recorded for this clonotype. The chain has TRBV19 and TRBJ1-1; 8 nucleotides align to TRBD1. V lost 10 bases and J lost 4; bases outside the gene matches: 11. The CDR3 is made up of 14 amino acids. Germline CDR1 and CDR2: LNHDA and SQIVND (reference sequence). The CDR3 nucleotides are TGTGCCACTTTCTTGACAGGGGCAGGCACTGAAGCTTTCTTT. Amino acids: CATFLTGAGTEAFF.

The CDR3 region is CASSFNSEQYF. The DNA of the CDR3 is TGTGCCAGCAGCTTCAATTCCGAGCAGTACTTC. The chain recombines TRBV7-9 with TRBJ2-7; D remains unclear. This CDR3 spans 11 amino acids. V shed 3 bases and J shed 6 bases, with 6 bases lying between them. Germline assignment: CDR1 SEHNR and CDR2 FQNEAQ (reference sequence).

This clonotype came up a few times. The rearrangement links TRBV12-3 or TRBV12-4 to TRBJ2-2, with D perhaps given as TRBD1 or TRBD2 (7 bases each). Trimming took 7 bases from V and 1 from J, leaving 16 bases between them. The CDR3 runs 16 residues. CDR3 nucleotides: TGTGCCAGCATCCTGGGGGGGACAGAGAACACCGGGGAGCTGTTTTTT. Protein sequence: CASILGGTENTGELFF.

V and J are TRBV2 and TRBJ2-3, with no clear D. The CDR3 runs to 14 residues. The V gene lost 2 bases and the J gene lost 6 bases, with 12 bases spanning the gap. Germline lookup yields CDR1 SNHLY and CDR2 FYNNEI. The CDR3, as DNA: TGTGCCAGCAGTGAACGTAGATCTCGGGATACGCAGTATTTT. It translates to CASSERRSRDTQYF.

This chain uses TRBV27 with TRBJ2-7, with a possible D match to TRBD1 (7 bases). The germline V and J ends were trimmed by 6 bases and 5 bases, with 14 bases remaining between them. The CDR3 totals 13 residues. CDR1 MNHEY and CDR2 SMNVEV come from the germline V gene (reference sequence). CDR3 nucleotides: TGTGCCAGCAGACCCCAGGGGGGTGACGAGCAGTACGTC. It is translated as CASRPQGGDEQYV.

There are many counts of this clonotype. J is TRBJ2-5 and V is TRBV11-2; the D is unclear. The CDR3 spans 12 residues. Per germline, CDR1 SGHAT and CDR2 FQNNGV. Deletions cut 5 bases from V and 7 bases from J, with 11 bases between. The CDR3 is CASSRLGVTQYF. The CDR3, as DNA: TGTGCCAGCAGCCGACTTGGGGTGACCCAGTACTTC.

This clonotype was seen only a few times. The chain uses TRBV7-9 and TRBJ1-1, with 11 nucleotides matching TRBD1. Germline V lookup: CDR1 SEHNR, CDR2 FQNEAQ (reference sequence). The CDR3 runs to 16 residues. The V and J ends lost 0 bases and 4 bases, in that order; junction bases with no gene match: 4. The CDR3 sequence: CASSLADRGPSTEAFF. CDR3 coding DNA: TGTGCCAGCAGCTTAGCGGACAGGGGGCCTTCCACTGAAGCTTTCTTT.

This chain uses TRBV24-1 with TRBJ2-1, with D possibly TRBD1 on 6 matching bases. The CDR3 totals 14 residues. The V gene lost 5 bases and the J gene lost 7 bases, with 14 bases spanning the gap. Germline CDR1 is KGHDR and CDR2 is SFDVKD. Written as DNA, the CDR3 is TGTGCCACCAGTGCGTCAGGGGCCGAGAATGAGCAGTTCTTC. It translates to CATSASGAENEQFF.

The chain links TRBV13 to TRBJ2-2; D tentatively reads TRBD1 or TRBD2 (5 bases each). The germline V gene encodes CDR1 PRHDT and CDR2 FYEKMQ (reference sequence). The V end was cut by 5 bases, the J end by 1 base, with 8 bases between. CDR3 length: 14 amino acids. The CDR3: CASSRDRNTGELFF. The DNA of the CDR3 is TGTGCCAGCAGCCGGGACCGGAACACCGGGGAGCTGTTTTTT.

The chain couples TRBV11-2 to TRBJ2-4, with D hard to call. V dropped 4 bases and J dropped 0 bases, with 10 bases sitting between them. This CDR3 is built from 15 residues. CDR1 is SGHAT and CDR2 is FQNNGV in the germline V gene. CDR3 region: CASSSPGLAKNIQYF. CDR3 coding DNA: TGTGCCAGCAGCTCGCCGGGTCTAGCCAAAAACATTCAGTACTTC.

J is TRBJ2-7 and V is TRBV4-2, with D tentatively TRBD1 (6 bases). Per the germline V gene, CDR1 is LGHNA and CDR2 is YNFKEQ. Trimming took 4 bases from V and 7 from J, leaving 20 bases between them. The CDR3 covers 15 residues. CDR3 residues: CASSPGRGFSGEQYV. CDR3 bases: TGTGCCAGCAGCCCGGGCAGGGGATTCTCGGGTGAGCAGTACGTC.

The genes are TRBV19 and TRBJ2-3; 7 bases are a match to TRBD2. With 7 bases clipped from V and 4 bases from J, the junction kept 5 bases outside the gene matches. There are 13 residues in the CDR3. Germline V gene data show CDR1 as LNHDA and CDR2 as SQIVND (reference sequence). Here the CDR3 reads CASKRLASDTQYF. For the CDR3, the DNA is TGTGCCAGTAAGAGACTAGCATCAGATACGCAGTATTTT.

This clonotype was seen ten or more times. The chain is built from TRBV29-1 and TRBJ1-2; D is perhaps TRBD1 (5 bases). The ends were cut back, 1 base at V and 14 bases at J, with 11 bases in the middle. CDR3 size: 10 residues. The germline gives CDR1 SQVTM, CDR2 ANQGSEA. Here the CDR3 DNA reads TGCAGCGTTGAAGGGACACTATTTACCTTC. As protein: CSVEGTLFTF.

This clonotype was seen repeatedly, ten times or more. The J gene is TRBJ2-7, the V gene TRBV7-2, with a possible D match to TRBD1 (6 bases). CDR1 is SGHTA and CDR2 is FQGNSA in the germline V gene. This CDR3 contains 15 residues. V lost 3 bases and J lost 2, with 14 bases in between. The CDR3 here is CASSLTGPPPYEQYF. DNA for the CDR3: TGTGCCAGCAGCTTGACAGGTCCGCCACCCTACGAGCAGTACTTC.